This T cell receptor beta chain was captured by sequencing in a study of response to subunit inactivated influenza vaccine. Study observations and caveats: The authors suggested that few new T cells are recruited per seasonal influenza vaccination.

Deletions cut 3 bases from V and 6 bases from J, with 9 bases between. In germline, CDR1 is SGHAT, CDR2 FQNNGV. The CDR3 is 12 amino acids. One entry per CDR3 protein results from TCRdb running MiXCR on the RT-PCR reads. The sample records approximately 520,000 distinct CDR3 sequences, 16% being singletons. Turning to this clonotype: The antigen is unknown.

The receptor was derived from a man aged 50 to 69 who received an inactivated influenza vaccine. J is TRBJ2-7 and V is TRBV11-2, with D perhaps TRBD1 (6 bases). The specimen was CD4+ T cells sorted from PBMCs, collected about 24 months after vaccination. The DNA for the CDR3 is TGTGCCAGCAGCTTCAACAGGGCCGAGCAGTACTTC. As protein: CASSFNRAEQYF.